These 11 T cell receptor beta chains were sequenced from one sample in a study of blood T cells in healthy people across ages. Primed by a sample-barcoded 5' primer and a J-beta primer mix, a second PCR proceeded for about 6 to 12 cycles. TCRdb re-derived calls from the 5' RACE reads in MiXCR, one entry per CDR3 protein. The sample holds around 990,000 distinct CDR3 sequences, less than 45% seen once. Sequencing input: blood. The receptors stem from a man aged 18 to 29 in good health.

For this clonotype: At one end the junction does not follow the germline gene, possibly because of a read error. The V and J genes are TRBV27 and TRBJ1-1; no firm D call. Germline V gives CDR1 MNHEY, CDR2 SMNVEV (reference sequence). This CDR3 is built from 16 residues. CDR3 bases: TGTACCAGCAGTTTATCTCCGGGCTCATTGGACACTGAAGCTTTCTTT. It yields the protein CTSSLSPGSLDTEAFF.

Concerning this clonotype itself: One junction end disagrees with the germline gene, perhaps due to a read error. The CDR3 coding sequence is TGTGCCACCAGTCCACTAGCACGCGATGAGCAGTTCTTC. This encodes CATSPLARDEQFF. The chain combines TRBV10-3 with TRBJ2-1; D is possibly TRBD2 (6 bases). The CDR3 runs 13 residues. CDR1 is ENHRY, CDR2 SYGVKD, per germline.

The chain carries TRBV18 and TRBJ1-1; D is unclear. The V gene lost 3 bases and the J gene lost 0 bases, with 14 bases spanning the gap. Germline lookup yields CDR1 KGHSH and CDR2 LQKENI. The CDR3 loop spans 16 amino acids. The CDR3 DNA sequence: TGTGCCAGCTCACCTCCGTTCGACACCATGAACACTGAAGCTTTCTTT. Translated: CASSPPFDTMNTEAFF.

The J gene is TRBJ1-1, the V gene TRBV12-5; D not resolved. V lost 4 bases and J 0 bases, leaving 15 bases between the germline ends. CDR1 LGHNT and CDR2 FRNRAP come from the germline V gene. CDR3 length equals 16 residues. The CDR3 DNA sequence: TGTGCTAGTGGTTCCCTCAGAGAGGCAATGAACACTGAAGCTTTCTTT. Translation gives CASGSLREAMNTEAFF.

V gene TRBV20-1 combines with J gene TRBJ2-3, with D perhaps matching TRBD1 (6 bases). The CDR3 covers 13 residues. V dropped 4 bases and J dropped 2 bases, with 10 bases sitting between them. Germline assignment: CDR1 DFQATT and CDR2 SNEGSKA (reference sequence). The CDR3 here is CSAKTGYTDTQYF. Here the CDR3 DNA reads TGCAGTGCTAAGACAGGCTACACAGATACGCAGTATTTT.

This clonotype came up a few times. The chain uses TRBV4-3 and TRBJ1-4, with D possibly being TRBD1 (5 bases). The CDR3 has 17 residues. Germline V gene sequence: CDR1 LGHNA, CDR2 YSLEER. V gave up 0 bases and J gave up 7 bases, with 18 bases separating them. The CDR3 loop reads CASSQDWMRQLPEKLFF. DNA of the CDR3: TGCGCCAGCAGCCAAGACTGGATGAGACAGCTACCTGAAAAACTGTTTTTT.

As to this clonotype: This CDR3 is missing its conserved last phenylalanine or tryptophan, likely due to a read error. The chain has TRBV5-1 and TRBJ1-2; D is uncertain. Germline CDR1 SGHRS, CDR2 YFSETQ. CDR3 length equals 14 residues. V was shortened by 0 bases and J by 2 bases, with 8 bases between the two germline ends. CDR3 nucleotide sequence: TGCGCCAGCAGCTTGGCCATGCAGAACTATGGCTACACCTTA. It yields the protein CASSLAMQNYGYTL.

This clonotype was seen more than once but under ten times. J is TRBJ1-4 and V is TRBV4-1; perhaps TRBD1 as D (6 bases). Germline CDR1 and CDR2: MGHRA and YSYEKL. The CDR3 is 17 residues long. Trimming removed 0 bases at V and 8 bases at J, with 19 bases between. CDR3 sequence reads: CASSQETSGVAYEKLFF. In DNA, the CDR3 is TGCGCCAGCAGCCAAGAGACTTCAGGGGTGGCATACGAAAAACTGTTTTTT.

Turning to this clonotype: Mismatch with germline at one junction end may stem from a read error. The chain employs TRBV4-3 and TRBJ2-3; TRBD1 agrees at 10 bases. The CDR3 length is 16 residues. The germline V gene has CDR1 LGHNA and CDR2 YSLEER. The CDR3 region is CAGSPSGDRGSDTQYF. The CDR3 DNA follows: TGCGCCGGCAGCCCTTCGGGGGACAGGGGTTCAGATACGCAGTATTTT.

This clonotype was recorded at least ten times. The gene calls are TRBV7-2 and TRBJ1-2, with D maybe TRBD1 (5 bases). Looked up from germline, CDR1 is SGHTA and CDR2 is FQGNSA. The CDR3 is made up of 15 amino acids. The germline V and J ends were trimmed by 1 base and 1 base, with 10 bases remaining between them. DNA for the CDR3: TGTGCCAGCAGCTTAGGCGGGACGGATAACTATGGCTACACCTTC. Protein: CASSLGGTDNYGYTF.

This clonotype was seen only a few times. This chain joins TRBV6-5 and TRBJ1-2; 9 positions agree with TRBD1. This CDR3 contains 15 residues. Germline lookup yields CDR1 MNHEY and CDR2 SVGAGI. V trimming: 1 base; J trimming: 6 bases; junction bases outside the gene matches: 6. The CDR3 DNA reads TGTGCCAGCAGTTACTTTAAAACAGGGGGCGATGGCTACACCTTC. This gives the protein CASSYFKTGGDGYTF.